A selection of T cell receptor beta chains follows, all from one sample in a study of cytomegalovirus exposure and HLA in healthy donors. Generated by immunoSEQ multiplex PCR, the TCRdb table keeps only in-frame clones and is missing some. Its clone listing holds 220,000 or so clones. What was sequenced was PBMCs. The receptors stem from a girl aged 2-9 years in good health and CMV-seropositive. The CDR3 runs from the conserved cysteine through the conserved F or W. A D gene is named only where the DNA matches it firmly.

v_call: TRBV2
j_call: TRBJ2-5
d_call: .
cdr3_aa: CASTVTGGGRETQYF
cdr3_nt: TGTGCCAGCACCGTAACAGGGGGAGGGAGAGAGACCCAGTACTTC

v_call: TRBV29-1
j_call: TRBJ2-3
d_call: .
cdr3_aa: CSVANTDTQYF
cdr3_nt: TGCAGCGTAGCAAACACAGATACGCAGTATTTT

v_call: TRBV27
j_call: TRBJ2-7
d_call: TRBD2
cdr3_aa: CASSPPLAGDLYEQYF
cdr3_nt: TGTGCCAGCAGTCCCCCTCTAGCGGGAGACCTCTACGAGCAGTACTTC

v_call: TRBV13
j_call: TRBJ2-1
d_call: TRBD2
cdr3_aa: CASSAFTSGRDNEQFF
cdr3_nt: TGTGCCAGCAGCGCTTTTACTAGCGGGAGGGACAATGAGCAGTTCTTC

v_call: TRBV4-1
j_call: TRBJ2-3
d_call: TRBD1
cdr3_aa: CASSPTTGAADTQYF
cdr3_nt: TGCGCCAGCTCCCCCACTACAGGGGCGGCAGATACGCAGTATTTT

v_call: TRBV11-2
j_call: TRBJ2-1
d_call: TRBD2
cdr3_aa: CASSDTSGLYNEQFF
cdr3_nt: TGTGCCAGCAGCGACACTAGCGGGCTGTACAATGAGCAGTTCTTC

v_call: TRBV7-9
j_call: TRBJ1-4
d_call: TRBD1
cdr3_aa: CASSPGRDRPLRKLFF
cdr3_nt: TGTGCCAGCAGCCCCGGCCGGGACAGGCCGTTGAGAAAACTGTTTTTT

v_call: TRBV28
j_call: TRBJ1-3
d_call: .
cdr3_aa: CASSGNTIYF
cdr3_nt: TGTGCCAGCAGCGGTAACACCATATATTTT

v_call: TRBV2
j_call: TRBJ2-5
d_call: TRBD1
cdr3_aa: CASTEDRGGQETQYF
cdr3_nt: TGTGCCAGCACTGAAGACAGGGGCGGTCAAGAGACCCAGTACTTC

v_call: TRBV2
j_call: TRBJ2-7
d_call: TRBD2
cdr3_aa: CASLVPRGVLYEQYF
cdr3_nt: TGTGCCAGCCTGGTCCCACGGGGGGTTCTCTACGAGCAGTACTTC

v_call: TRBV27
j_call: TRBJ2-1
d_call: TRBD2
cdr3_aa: CASTEKAGDYNEQFF
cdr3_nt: TGTGCCAGCACCGAAAAAGCGGGAGACTACAATGAGCAGTTCTTC

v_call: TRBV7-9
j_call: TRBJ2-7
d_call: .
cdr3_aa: CASSVNSETYEQYF
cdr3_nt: TGTGCCAGCAGTGTGAATAGCGAGACCTACGAGCAGTACTTC

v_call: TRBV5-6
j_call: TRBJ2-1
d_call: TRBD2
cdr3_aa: CASSLPRPTLLAGAPEQFF
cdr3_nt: TGTGCCAGCAGCCTTCCCAGGCCCACTTTACTAGCGGGAGCTCCTGAGCAGTTCTTC

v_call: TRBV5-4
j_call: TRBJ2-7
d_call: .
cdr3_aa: CASSLALGQRYEQYF
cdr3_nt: TGTGCCAGCAGCTTAGCCCTTGGACAGCGATACGAGCAGTACTTC

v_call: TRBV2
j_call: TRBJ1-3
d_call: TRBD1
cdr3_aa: CASRAGGGENTIYF
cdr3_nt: TGTGCCAGCAGGGCCGGAGGGGGCGAAAACACCATATATTTT

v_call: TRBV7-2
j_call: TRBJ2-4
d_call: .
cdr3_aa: CASSLGLAKNIQYF
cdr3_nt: TGTGCCAGCAGCTTAGGTCTAGCCAAAAACATTCAGTACTTC

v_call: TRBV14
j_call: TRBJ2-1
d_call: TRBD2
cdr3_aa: CASSPIIGLAGGMYNEQFF
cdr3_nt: TGTGCCAGCAGCCCGATTATAGGACTAGCGGGAGGGATGTACAATGAGCAGTTCTTC

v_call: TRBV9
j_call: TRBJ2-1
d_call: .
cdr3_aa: CASSVVSGNEQFF
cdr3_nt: TGTGCCAGCAGCGTAGTTTCAGGCAATGAGCAGTTCTTC

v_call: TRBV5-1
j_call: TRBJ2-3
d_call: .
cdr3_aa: CASSLPISGDALNTQYF
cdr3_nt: TGCGCCAGCAGCTTGCCAATTAGCGGAGACGCACTTAATACGCAGTATTTT

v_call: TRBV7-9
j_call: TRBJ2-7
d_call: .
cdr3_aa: CASSPLEYEQYF
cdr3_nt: TGTGCCAGCAGCCCTTTAGAATACGAGCAGTACTTC

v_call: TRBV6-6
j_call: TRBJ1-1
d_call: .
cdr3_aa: CASSYGRANTEAFF
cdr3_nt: TGTGCCAGCAGTTACGGCAGGGCGAACACTGAAGCTTTCTTT

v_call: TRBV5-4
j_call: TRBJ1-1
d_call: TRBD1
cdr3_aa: CASSLGPRDSEAFF
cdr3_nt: TGTGCCAGCAGCTTGGGGCCCCGGGACAGTGAAGCTTTCTTT

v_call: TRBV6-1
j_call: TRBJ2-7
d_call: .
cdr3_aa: CASLGSAAYEQYF
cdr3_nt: TGTGCCAGCCTGGGGAGTGCTGCCTACGAGCAGTACTTC

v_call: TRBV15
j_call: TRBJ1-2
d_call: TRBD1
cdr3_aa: CATSGIDRVSVGYTF
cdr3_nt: TGTGCCACCAGCGGTATCGACAGGGTTTCGGTCGGCTACACCTTC

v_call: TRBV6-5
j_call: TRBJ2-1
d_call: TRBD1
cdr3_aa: CASRAGQDNEQFF
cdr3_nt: TGTGCCAGCAGGGCGGGACAGGACAATGAGCAGTTCTTC

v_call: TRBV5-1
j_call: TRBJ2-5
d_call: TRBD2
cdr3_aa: CASSSLIWGGSDTQYF
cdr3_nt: TGCGCCAGCAGCTCCTTGATCTGGGGAGGGTCTGATACCCAGTACTTC

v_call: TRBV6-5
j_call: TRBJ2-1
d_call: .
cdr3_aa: CAGSPRLGTNEQFF
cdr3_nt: TGTGCCGGCTCCCCGAGGTTAGGTACCAATGAGCAGTTCTTC

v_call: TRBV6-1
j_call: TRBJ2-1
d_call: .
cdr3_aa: CASFRLVGTRDEQFF
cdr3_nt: TGTGCCAGCTTTAGACTAGTTGGGACTCGTGATGAGCAGTTCTTC

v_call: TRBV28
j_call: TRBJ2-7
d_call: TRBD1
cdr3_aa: CASSSGTVSFYEQYF
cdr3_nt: TGTGCCAGCAGTTCCGGGACAGTGTCGTTCTACGAGCAGTACTTC

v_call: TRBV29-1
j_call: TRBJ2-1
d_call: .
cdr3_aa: CSVEDRALSQDEQFF
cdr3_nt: TGCAGCGTTGAAGACAGGGCCCTCTCACAGGATGAGCAGTTCTTC

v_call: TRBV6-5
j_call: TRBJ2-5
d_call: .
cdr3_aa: CASSSSLGQIKETQYF
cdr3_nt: TGTGCCAGCAGTTCATCATTAGGACAAATAAAAGAGACCCAGTACTTC

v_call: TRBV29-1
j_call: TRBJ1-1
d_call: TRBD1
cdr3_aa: CSVPSTGTGGVGWATEAFF
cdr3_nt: TGCAGCGTTCCATCTACCGGGACAGGGGGAGTCGGTTGGGCCACTGAAGCTTTCTTT

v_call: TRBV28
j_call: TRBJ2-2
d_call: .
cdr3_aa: CASSPNSGELFF
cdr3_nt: TGTGCCAGCAGTCCGAACTCCGGGGAGCTGTTTTTT

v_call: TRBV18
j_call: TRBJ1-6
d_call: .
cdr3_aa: CASSPVGAEDSPLHF
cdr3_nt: TGTGCCAGCTCACCGGTGGGGGCCGAGGATTCACCCCTCCACTTT

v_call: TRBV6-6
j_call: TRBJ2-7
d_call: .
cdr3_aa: CATSSESYEQYF
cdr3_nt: TGTGCCACCTCTAGCGAGTCCTACGAGCAGTACTTC

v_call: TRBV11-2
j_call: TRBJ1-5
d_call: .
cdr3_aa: CASSPTGSNQPQHF
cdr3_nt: TGTGCCAGCAGCCCCACCGGTAGCAATCAGCCCCAGCATTTT

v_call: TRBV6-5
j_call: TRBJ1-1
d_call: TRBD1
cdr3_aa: CASSYTTGAQTEAFF
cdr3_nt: TGTGCCAGCAGTTACACGACAGGGGCGCAAACTGAAGCTTTCTTT

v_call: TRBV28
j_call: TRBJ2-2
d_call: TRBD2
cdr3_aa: CASSLPPGLAETGELFF
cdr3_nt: TGTGCCAGCAGCCTTCCCCCAGGACTAGCGGAAACCGGGGAGCTGTTTTTT

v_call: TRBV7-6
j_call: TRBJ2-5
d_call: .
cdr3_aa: CASSSVAETNSETQYF
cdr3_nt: TGTGCCAGCAGCTCGGTAGCGGAGACGAACTCAGAGACCCAGTACTTC

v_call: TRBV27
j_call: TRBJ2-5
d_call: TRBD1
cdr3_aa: CASSLRRDRGRKGETQYF
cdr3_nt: TGTGCCAGCAGTTTAAGGAGGGACAGGGGGCGAAAGGGGGAGACCCAGTACTTC

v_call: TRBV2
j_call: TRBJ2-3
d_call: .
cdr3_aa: CASSAQGMGITPGTQYF
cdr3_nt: TGTGCCAGCAGTGCCCAGGGGATGGGGATTACTCCGGGTACGCAGTATTTT

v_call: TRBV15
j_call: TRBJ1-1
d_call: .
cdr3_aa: CATSRVTGRRGTEAFF
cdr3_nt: TGTGCCACCAGCAGAGTGACAGGACGAAGGGGAACTGAAGCTTTCTTT

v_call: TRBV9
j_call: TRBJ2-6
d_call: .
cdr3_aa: CASWSPVSGANVLTF
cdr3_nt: TGTGCCAGCTGGAGTCCAGTCTCTGGGGCCAACGTCCTGACTTTC

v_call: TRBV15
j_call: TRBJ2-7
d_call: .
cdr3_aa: CATSAQGTGQYF
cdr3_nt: TGTGCCACCAGCGCACAGGGTACCGGGCAGTACTTC

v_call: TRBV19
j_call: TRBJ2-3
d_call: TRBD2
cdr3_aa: CASTPLGTSGGGDTQYF
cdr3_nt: TGTGCCAGTACCCCCTTAGGGACTAGCGGGGGTGGAGATACGCAGTATTTT